This T cell receptor (beta chain) came from a study of T cell responses to AZD1222 COVID-19 vaccine. TCRdb's copy holds only in-frame clones and misses some; the assay was immunoSEQ multiplex PCR. Of 100,000 to 150,000 clones listed, roughly 89% are singletons. Findings and limits, study-wide: Baseline seropositivity characterized only six AZD1222 recipients. Among vaccine-associated CD4 TCRs, coverage spanned spike, with dominance at 160-218 and 743-854. Nearly half of spike-specific TCRs reportedly go after variant regions that carry no mutations.

Trimming cost V 1 base and J 5 bases; bases outside gene matches: 14. The CDR3 extends over 18 amino acids. Germline V gene sequence: CDR1 SGHRS, CDR2 YFSETQ. In the case of this clone: Its antigen is still unknown.

The receptor comes from an adult in good health. The chain combines TRBV5-1 with TRBJ2-2; 7 bases map to TRBD2. Source: peripheral blood, taken on day 0 of AZD1222 vaccination. In DNA form, the CDR3 reads TGCGCCAGCAGCTTGCGCGACGGGACTATTACGAGGACCGGGGAGCTGTTTTTT. Protein sequence: CASSLRDGTITRTGELFF.